The 31 T cell receptor beta chains below all came from one sample that was sequenced in a study of blood T cells in healthy people across ages. The use of a sample-barcoded 5' primer and a J-beta primer mix characterized a second PCR of about 7 to 12 cycles. TCRdb independently ran MiXCR on the 5' RACE reads; one entry per CDR3 protein. The sample carries 750,000 to 950,000 distinct CDR3 sequences, almost 30% recorded once. The same specimen was also included in a second study, on T cells of mothers and their children.

Sequencing was performed on blood. The source is a woman in her forties in good health.

The V call is TRBV7-2, the J call TRBJ1-1; D is unclear. V gave up 2 bases and J gave up 2 bases, with 9 bases separating them. Germline CDR1 reads SGHTA; CDR2 reads FQGNSA. The CDR3 runs 14 residues. CDR3 sequence (DNA): TGTGCCAGCAGCTTAATACAGATCAACACTGAAGCTTTCTTT. This encodes CASSLIQINTEAFF.

This clonotype was counted a few times. The chain recombines TRBV5-4 with TRBJ2-2, with 9 positions matching TRBD1. The CDR3 is 17 residues long. Germline CDR1 SGHNT, CDR2 YYREEE (reference sequence). V was clipped by 1 base and J by 6 bases; unmatched bases: 10. DNA for the CDR3: TGTGCCAGCAGCTTGAGGTGGGGGACAGGGATGGCCGGGGAGCTGTTTTTT. Encoded protein: CASSLRWGTGMAGELFF. The full variable domain, completed using reference TRBV5-4 and TRBJ2-2, is ETGVTQSPTHLIKTRGQQVTLRCSSQSGHNTVSWYQQALGQGPQFIFQYYREEENGRGNFPPRFSGLQFPNYSSELNVNALELDDSALYLCASSLRWGTGMAGELFFGEGSRLTVL.

V gene TRBV18 combines with J gene TRBJ1-2; no clear D gene. CDR3 length: 16 amino acids. Trimming removed 0 bases from V and 8 bases from J, with 19 bases in between. Germline values: CDR1 KGHSH, CDR2 LQKENI. As DNA, the CDR3 is TGTGCCAGCTCACCACCGGAACGACTGCTCGGGATGGGCTACACCTTC. Its protein is CASSPPERLLGMGYTF. Based on the CDR3 plus reference TRBV18 and TRBJ1-2, the full variable domain is NAGVMQNPRHLVRRRGQEARLRCSPMKGHSHVYWYRQLPEEGLKFMVYLQKENIIDESGMPKERFSAEFPKEGPSILRIQQVVRGDSAAYFCASSPPERLLGMGYTFGSGTRLTVV.

The chain carries TRBV28 and TRBJ1-2, with TRBD1 matching over 8 bases. CDR3 size: 16 residues. The V and J ends lost 6 bases and 5 bases, in that order; junction bases with no gene match: 14. From germline, CDR1 is MDHEN and CDR2 SYDVKM. CDR3 sequence: CASSYVVGQGQYGYTF. Here the CDR3 DNA reads TGTGCCAGCAGCTATGTAGTAGGACAGGGCCAGTATGGCTACACCTTC.

The V call is TRBV7-2, the J call TRBJ2-2, with no clear D. Trimming cost V 1 base and J 0 bases, with 9 bases left between them. Germline CDR1 SGHTA, CDR2 FQGNSA. The CDR3 runs 16 residues. The CDR3 protein is CASSLVATANTGELFF. The CDR3 coding sequence is TGTGCCAGCAGCTTAGTAGCCACTGCGAACACCGGGGAGCTGTTTTTT.

This clonotype has a handful of counts. The J gene is TRBJ2-5, the V gene TRBV9, with 7 bases matching TRBD1. Germline V gives CDR1 SGDLS, CDR2 YYNGEE. The CDR3 spans 13 residues. V was pared by 3 bases and J by 11 bases, with 10 bases of the junction left unmatched. CDR3 residues: CASSGDRSNEQYF. The CDR3 coding sequence is TGTGCCAGCAGCGGGGACAGATCCAATGAGCAGTACTTC.

V usage is TRBV7-9 and J usage is TRBJ2-5, with 8 bases aligning to TRBD2. The length of the CDR3 is 16 residues. CDR1 SEHNR and CDR2 FQNEAQ come from the germline V gene (reference sequence). Trimming cost V 0 bases and J 1 base; bases outside gene matches: 4. The DNA of the CDR3 is TGTGCCAGCAGCTTAGCGCTAGCGGGCATCCAAGAGACCCAGTACTTC. This gives the protein CASSLALAGIQETQYF.

The chain combines TRBV3-1 with TRBJ1-5; weak D call: TRBD1 (6 bases). This CDR3 region has 14 residues. V gave up 4 bases and J gave up 3 bases, with 10 bases separating them. Germline V lookup: CDR1 LGHDT, CDR2 YNNKEL (reference sequence). CDR3 amino acids: CASSPNRVNQPQHF. In DNA form, the CDR3 reads TGTGCCAGCAGCCCAAACAGGGTCAATCAGCCCCAGCATTTT.

This clonotype was found once. Its ends do not fully match the called genes, so a read error is possible. The chain uses TRBV20-1 and TRBJ1-1; 7 bases map to TRBD1. Germline V CDR1 and CDR2: DFQATT, SNEGSKA (reference sequence). The CDR3 consists of 13 residues. The CDR3 here is CSGDSFLNAEAFF. Here the CDR3 DNA reads TGCAGTGGGGACAGCTTCCTGAACGCTGAAGCTTTCTTT.

On this clonotype itself: A junction boundary mismatches the germline segment, possibly from a read error. The chain employs TRBV27 and TRBJ2-7; D tentatively reads TRBD1 or TRBD2 (5 bases each). The CDR3 loop spans 13 amino acids. Germline V CDR1 and CDR2: MNHEY, SMNVEV (reference sequence). The CDR3 region is CAGSRDGEDEQYF. CDR3 nucleotide sequence: TGTGCCGGCAGTCGGGACGGTGAAGACGAGCAGTACTTC.

This clonotype was detected only a few times. A read error may explain this, as a much larger clone is one base away. The chain uses TRBV7-9 and TRBJ2-7, with D uncertain. Trimming left V 5 bases short and J 6 bases short, with 17 bases between. This CDR3 has 14 amino acids. Germline CDR1 SEHNR, CDR2 FQNEAQ (reference sequence). This CDR3 reads CASSALTECGEQYF. The CDR3 bases are TGTGCCAGCAGCGCCCTGACGGAGTGCGGCGAGCAGTACTTC.

The J gene is TRBJ2-5, the V gene TRBV5-1, with D possibly matching TRBD1 (6 bases). With 2 bases removed from V and 10 bases from J, the gap between germline ends came to 12 bases. This CDR3 has 12 amino acids. Germline V gives CDR1 SGHRS, CDR2 YFSETQ. The CDR3: CASSFDTGSQYF. Written as DNA, the CDR3 is TGCGCCAGCAGCTTCGATACAGGGAGCCAGTACTTC.

This chain links TRBV7-2 with TRBJ2-4, with D perhaps TRBD2 (5 bases). V was clipped by 3 bases and J by 5 bases, with 11 bases between them. This CDR3 comprises 14 residues. Germline CDR1 reads SGHTA; CDR2 reads FQGNSA. In DNA form, the CDR3 reads TGTGCCAGCAGCTTGGAGGTGAACGAAAACATTCAGTACTTC. Encoded protein: CASSLEVNENIQYF.

This clonotype was seen a few times. At one of its ends the junction is not consistent with the germline gene, which may arise from a read error. CDR3 protein: CAASGGSGTSFVETQYF. DNA for the CDR3: TGTGCCGCCAGCGGGGGCTCCGGGACTAGCTTTGTGGAGACCCAGTACTTC. The chain links TRBV15 to TRBJ2-5, with TRBD2 matching over 9 bases. This CDR3 is built from 17 residues. From germline, CDR1 is LNHNV and CDR2 YYDKDF (reference sequence).

This clonotype was observed a handful of times. The rearrangement uses TRBV7-3 and TRBJ2-3; tentatively, D is TRBD1 (6 bases). The germline CDR1 and CDR2 sequences are SGHTA and FQGTGA. The V and J ends lost 5 bases and 1 base respectively, with 13 bases between them. The CDR3 totals 15 residues. The CDR3 DNA reads TGTGCCAGCAGCCTTGGGACATCCCGCACAGATACGCAGTATTTT. Its translation is CASSLGTSRTDTQYF.

As concerns this clonotype: This may stem from a read error, because a much larger clone lies one nucleotide away. The chain joins TRBV29-1 to TRBJ2-1; possibly TRBD1 or TRBD2 for D (5 bases each). The J call is in doubt because the DNA end fits TRBJ2-7 better. Germline assignment: CDR1 SQVTM and CDR2 ANQGSEA. CDR3 size: 13 residues. Here the CDR3 DNA reads TGCAGCGGGGACCTTAGCTCCTACAATGAGCAGTACTTC. It specifies CSGDLSSYNEQYF.

This CDR3 is CASKPRSRLNTEAFF. Here the CDR3 DNA reads TGTGCCAGTAAACCAAGGAGCCGACTGAACACTGAAGCTTTCTTT. The rearrangement uses TRBV19 and TRBJ1-1, with D unclear. There are 15 residues in the CDR3. V was shortened by 7 bases and J by 0 bases, with 15 bases between the two germline ends. Germline CDR1 LNHDA, CDR2 SQIVND (reference sequence).

A single count supports this clonotype. The chain is built from TRBV12-3 or TRBV12-4 and TRBJ1-1, with 7 bases matching TRBD1. The CDR3 sequence is 17 residues long. The V and J ends lost 2 bases and 4 bases, in that order; junction bases with no gene match: 13. This chain's CDR3 is CASSLQGGRGRGTEAFF. CDR3 sequence (DNA): TGTGCCAGCAGTTTACAGGGGGGAAGGGGGCGCGGCACTGAAGCTTTCTTT.

This clonotype was counted ten times or more. This chain uses TRBV4-1 with TRBJ1-2; tentative D call: TRBD1 (5 bases). Germline CDR1 is MGHRA and CDR2 is YSYEKL. There are 15 residues in the CDR3. The V gene lost 4 bases and the J gene lost 1 base, with 13 bases spanning the gap. CDR3 sequence: CASSLQETVNYGYTF. DNA of the CDR3: TGCGCCAGCAGCCTACAGGAGACTGTTAACTATGGCTACACCTTC.

This clonotype was seen many times. The rearrangement links TRBV20-1 to TRBJ2-5, with D perhaps TRBD2 (6 bases). V lost 0 bases and J 6 bases, leaving 17 bases between the germline ends. Germline V gives CDR1 DFQATT, CDR2 SNEGSKA (reference sequence). The CDR3 is 15 amino acids. As DNA, the CDR3 is TGCAGTGCTAGAGATAGGTTAGGGGCGGGGAAGACCCAGTACTTC. This codes for CSARDRLGAGKTQYF.

The chain recombines TRBV2 with TRBJ2-7; no definite D call. This CDR3 is 11 amino acids long. Deletions cut 7 bases from V and 6 bases from J, with 10 bases between. Germline V gives CDR1 SNHLY, CDR2 FYNNEI. CDR3 nucleotide sequence: TGTGCCAGCACCCAAATGGCCGAGCAGTACTTC. It translates to CASTQMAEQYF.

This clonotype was counted between two and nine times. CDR3 sequence: CASSPSGGQAYEQYF. The CDR3 DNA is TGTGCCAGCAGCCCATCTGGGGGACAGGCTTACGAGCAGTACTTC. The chain joins TRBV11-2 to TRBJ2-7, with TRBD1 matching over 8 bases. The junction had 10 bases not matched to a gene; V was cut back by 5 bases and J by 4 bases. This CDR3 comprises 15 residues. The germline gives CDR1 SGHAT, CDR2 FQNNGV.

As for this clonotype: The junction and the germline gene differ at one end; a read error may be behind it. The chain joins TRBV24-1 to TRBJ1-2, with D possibly being TRBD1 (5 bases). CDR3 length: 15 residues. CDR1 and CDR2 from the germline V gene are KGHDR and SFDVKD. Here the CDR3 reads CAASDSGTYSKGYTF. The CDR3 DNA reads TGTGCCGCCAGTGATTCCGGGACTTATAGCAAAGGCTACACCTTC.

V and J are TRBV7-2 and TRBJ1-4, with D unresolved. Trimming took off 1 base at V and 11 bases at J, with 11 bases between the two ends. CDR1 and CDR2 from the germline V gene are SGHTA and FQGNSA. The CDR3 has 13 amino acids. The CDR3 DNA reads TGTGCCAGCAGCTTAGATGTGGGTGGGAAACTGTTTTTT. Translated, it gives CASSLDVGGKLFF.

Ten or more counts support this clonotype. CDR3 amino acids: CATSDPTYPQETQYF. Written as DNA, the CDR3 is TGTGCCACCAGTGATCCCACATACCCACAAGAGACCCAGTACTTC. The chain carries TRBV24-1 and TRBJ2-5, with D unresolved. CDR3 length: 15 residues. V dropped 3 bases and J dropped 2 bases, with 12 bases sitting between them. Germline V gene data show CDR1 as KGHDR and CDR2 as SFDVKD.

Worth noting for this clonotype: A much larger clone sits a single nucleotide away, making a read error possible. The chain uses TRBV5-1 and TRBJ1-2; 8 bases match TRBD1. This CDR3 contains 14 residues. CDR1 and CDR2 from the germline V gene are SGHRS and YFSETQ. CDR3: CASSASGGSYGHTF. The CDR3 nucleotides read TGCGCCAGCAGCGCGTCAGGGGGCAGCTATGGCCACACCTTC.

The chain links TRBV6-5 to TRBJ1-1, with D perhaps TRBD1 (5 bases). Trimming shortened V by 2 bases and J by 10 bases, and 14 bases separated the two germline ends. CDR3 length: 13 amino acids. The germline gives CDR1 MNHEY, CDR2 SVGAGI. The CDR3 nucleotides are TGTGCCAGCAGTTACCCTGGAGGGGCCTTAGCTTTCTTT. It translates to CASSYPGGALAFF.

Comment on this clonotype: A junction boundary mismatches the germline segment, possibly from a read error. This chain uses TRBV6-5 with TRBJ1-3; 8 bases are a match to TRBD1. Germline lookup yields CDR1 MNHEY and CDR2 SVGAGI. The CDR3 runs to 16 residues. CDR3 sequence (DNA): TGTGCCAGTAGTTACGCCTCGACAGGGGCAGGAAACACCATATATTTT. Its protein is CASSYASTGAGNTIYF.

This clonotype has at least ten counts. The J gene is TRBJ2-2, the V gene TRBV4-1; 8 positions match TRBD1. CDR3 length: 16 residues. Unmatched junction bases numbered 10, after V lost 6 bases and J lost 4 bases. Per the germline V gene, CDR1 is MGHRA and CDR2 is YSYEKL. CDR3 sequence: CASRMTGTGLTGELFF. The CDR3 coding sequence is TGCGCCAGCAGGATGACCGGGACAGGCCTCACCGGGGAGCTGTTTTTT.

This clonotype was counted only a few times. This chain joins TRBV5-1 and TRBJ1-1; 7 nucleotides match TRBD1. CDR1 and CDR2 (germline): SGHRS, YFSETQ. Trimming at V came to 2 bases and at J to 0 bases, leaving 7 bases not matched to a gene. CDR3 length equals 16 residues. CDR3 loop: CASSFRTGQMNTEAFF. The CDR3 nucleotides read TGCGCCAGCAGCTTCAGGACAGGACAAATGAACACTGAAGCTTTCTTT.

The chain carries TRBV28 and TRBJ1-1, with TRBD1 matching 7 bases. V trimming: 5 bases; J trimming: 1 base; junction bases outside the gene matches: 10. There are 16 residues in the CDR3. Germline-derived CDR1 and CDR2 are MDHEN and SYDVKM. The CDR3, as DNA: TGTGCCAGCAGTCCTCGACAGGGTATAGGGAACACTGAAGCTTTCTTT. It codes for CASSPRQGIGNTEAFF. Full variable domain (rest looked up from reference TRBV28 and TRBJ1-1): DVKVTQSSRYLVKRTGEKVFLECVQDMDHENMFWYRQDPGLGLRLIYFSYDVKMKEKGDIPEGYSVSREKKERFSLILESASTNQTSMYLCASSPRQGIGNTEAFFGQGTRLTVV.